Below, 21 T cell receptor beta chains from the same sample are listed, as sequenced in a study of control samples from healthy donors and cancer patients. TCRdb's table, derived via immunoSEQ multiplex PCR, lists solely in-frame clones and lacks some. The repertoire holds under 130,000 clones, with 83% as singletons. The material sequenced was blood. The receptors derive from a woman aged 45 to 65 in good health.

The rearrangement joins TRBV7-2 to TRBJ2-7, with 8 nucleotides matching TRBD2. CDR3 length: 14 amino acids. With 3 bases clipped from V and 4 bases from J, the junction kept 5 bases outside the gene matches. The V gene's germline CDR1 is SGHTA and CDR2 FQGNSA. This CDR3 is CASSFGGASYEQYF. In DNA, the CDR3 is TGTGCCAGCAGCTTCGGGGGGGCTTCTTACGAGCAGTACTTC.

This chain joins TRBV4-3 and TRBJ1-1; D perhaps matches TRBD1 (6 bases). This CDR3 contains 15 residues. CDR1 is LGHNA and CDR2 is YSLEER in the germline V gene. V dropped 0 bases and J dropped 3 bases, with 11 bases sitting between them. CDR3 coding DNA: TGCGCCAGCAGCCAAGATAGGGGGTGGGACACTGAAGCTTTCTTT. This sequence encodes CASSQDRGWDTEAFF.

The rearrangement joins TRBV20-1 to TRBJ2-1; 9 bases match TRBD2. From germline, CDR1 is DFQATT and CDR2 SNEGSKA (reference sequence). There are 15 residues in the CDR3. The J segment lost 4 bases and the V segment lost 3 bases, leaving 7 bases of the junction unmatched. CDR3 residues: CSASVPSGTYNEQFF. Here the CDR3 DNA reads TGCAGTGCTAGTGTTCCTAGCGGGACTTACAATGAGCAGTTCTTC.

This clone was picked up one time. The V call is TRBV3-1 (or the pseudogene TRBV3-2), the J call TRBJ1-1, with D tentatively TRBD1 (5 bases). Germline V CDR1 and CDR2: LGHDT, YNNKEL (reference sequence). V lost 4 bases to trimming and J lost 2 bases, with 11 bases between them. The CDR3 has 14 residues. CDR3 sequence: CASSRPGQNTEAFF. CDR3 sequence (DNA): TGTGCCAGCAGCCGGCCAGGGCAAAACACTGAAGCTTTCTTT.

The rearrangement links TRBV21-1 to TRBJ1-2; TRBD1, the table's D call, was not compared with the DNA. TRBV21-1 is recorded as a pseudogene. This CDR3 is 13 amino acids long. The CDR3: CASSARDPYGYTF. CDR3 sequence (DNA): TGTGCCAGCAGTGCCAGGGATCCCTATGGCTACACCTTC.

The rearrangement joins TRBV7-8 to TRBJ2-3; 9 bases map to TRBD2. The V gene end was trimmed by 2 bases and the J gene end by 4 bases; junction bases not matched to a gene: 7. Germline V gives CDR1 SGHVS, CDR2 FQNEAQ. The CDR3 spans 16 residues. CDR3 in amino acids: CASSLMVAGVADTQYF. CDR3 nucleotides: TGTGCCAGCAGCTTAATGGTAGCGGGAGTCGCAGATACGCAGTATTTT. Drawing the rest from reference TRBV7-8 and TRBJ2-3, the complete variable domain is GAGVSQSPRYKVAKRGQDVALRCDPISGHVSLFWYQQALGQGPEFLTYFQNEAQLDKSGLPSDRFFAERPEGSVSTLKIQRTQQEDSAVYLCASSLMVAGVADTQYFGPGTRLTVL.

V is TRBV5-4 and J is TRBJ2-1, with 7 bases matching TRBD2. J lost 5 bases, V lost 4 bases, and 9 bases had no gene match. The CDR3 runs 15 residues. From germline, CDR1 is SGHNT and CDR2 YYREEE (reference sequence). DNA of the CDR3: TGTGCCAGCAGCCCTACCGGGACTAACAACAATGAGCAGTTCTTC. This codes for CASSPTGTNNNEQFF. Supplemented by reference TRBV5-4 and TRBJ2-1, the full variable domain reads ETGVTQSPTHLIKTRGQQVTLRCSSQSGHNTVSWYQQALGQGPQFIFQYYREEENGRGNFPPRFSGLQFPNYSSELNVNALELDDSALYLCASSPTGTNNNEQFFGPGTRLTVL.

CDR3 region: CATSVQGSYNEQFF. CDR3 DNA: TGTGCCACCAGTGTTCAGGGCTCCTACAATGAGCAGTTCTTC. V and J are TRBV24-1 and TRBJ2-1; TRBD1 might be the D (5 bases). Trimming removed 5 bases from V and 0 bases from J, with 7 bases in between. Germline assignment: CDR1 KGHDR and CDR2 SFDVKD. This CDR3 region has 14 residues.

The rearrangement joins TRBV7-2 to TRBJ2-7; 7 bases are shared with TRBD2. Germline CDR1 SGHTA, CDR2 FQGNSA. The CDR3 length is 16 residues. The V gene end was trimmed by 0 bases and the J gene end by 2 bases; junction bases not matched to a gene: 7. The CDR3 bases are TGTGCCAGCAGCTTAGCGTTAGCGGGTGCGACCTACGAGCAGTACTTC. This codes for CASSLALAGATYEQYF.

The chain uses TRBV5-4 and TRBJ2-3, with 16 bases aligning to TRBD2. The CDR3 is 15 residues long. The ends lost 4 bases at V and 4 bases at J; junction bases unmatched: 0. Germline CDR1 reads SGHNT; CDR2 reads YYREEE (reference sequence). CDR3 in amino acids: CASSGTSGGADTQYF. CDR3 sequence (DNA): TGTGCCAGCAGCGGGACTAGCGGGGGGGCAGATACGCAGTATTTT.

J is TRBJ2-3 and V is TRBV2, with a possible D match to TRBD2 (6 bases). The V end was cut by 0 bases, the J end by 2 bases, with 12 bases between. This CDR3 spans 16 amino acids. Looked up from germline, CDR1 is SNHLY and CDR2 is FYNNEI. The CDR3 sequence: CASSEAAGGITDTQYF. In DNA form, the CDR3 reads TGTGCCAGCAGTGAAGCGGCGGGCGGGATCACAGATACGCAGTATTTT.

The V call is TRBV9, the J call TRBJ2-7, with 15 bases fitting TRBD2. V was clipped by 2 bases and J by 0 bases; unmatched bases: 12. This CDR3 comprises 20 residues. Germline V gene sequence: CDR1 SGDLS, CDR2 YYNGEE. The CDR3 reads CASSVRQGTSGGRYSYEQYF. CDR3 sequence (DNA): TGTGCCAGCAGCGTTAGGCAGGGGACTAGCGGGGGGCGGTACTCCTACGAGCAGTACTTC.

J is TRBJ1-2 and V is TRBV6-1; TRBD1 is a possible D gene (5 bases). V was clipped by 3 bases and J by 12 bases, with 14 bases between them. Germline CDR1 MNHNS, CDR2 SASEGT. The CDR3 has 12 residues. The CDR3 DNA follows: TGTGCCAGCAGTGATGTCGACAGCCCAGACACCTTC. Its translation is CASSDVDSPDTF.

This rearrangement joins TRBV9 to TRBJ1-2, with D uncertain. Germline CDR1 and CDR2: SGDLS and YYNGEE. The CDR3 has 16 amino acids. V gave up 3 bases and J gave up 6 bases, with 21 bases separating them. The chain's CDR3 is CASSGDHRWADNGYTF. The DNA of the CDR3 is TGTGCCAGCAGCGGAGACCACCGCTGGGCGGATAATGGCTACACCTTC.

This CDR3 reads CSPRLASTDTQYF. The DNA for the CDR3 is TGCAGCCCTCGACTAGCTAGCACAGATACGCAGTATTTT. The chain joins TRBV29-1 to TRBJ2-3; 7 bases are shared with TRBD2. Germline CDR1 and CDR2: SQVTM and ANQGSEA. This CDR3 contains 13 residues. Trimming removed 8 bases from V and 0 bases from J; junction bases left unmatched: 5.

The J gene is TRBJ2-1, the V gene TRBV30, with D perhaps matching TRBD1 or TRBD2 (5 bases each). In germline, CDR1 is GTSNPN, CDR2 SVGIG (reference sequence). The CDR3 is 17 residues long. Trimming left V 1 base short and J 4 bases short, with 20 bases between. CDR3 in DNA: TGTGCCTGGAGTGCCAGCCTCCGGGACCTCCCGTACAATGAGCAGTTCTTC. This translates into CAWSASLRDLPYNEQFF.

V is TRBV19 and J is TRBJ1-5, with D uncertain. V lost 1 base, J lost 0 bases, and 13 bases lay in between. The germline V gene encodes CDR1 LNHDA and CDR2 SQIVND (reference sequence). CDR3 length: 17 residues. CDR3 DNA sequence: TGTGCCAGTAGTATAGGTACGGCAGGTTATAGCAATCAGCCCCAGCATTTT. Translating it yields CASSIGTAGYSNQPQHF.

The V and J genes are TRBV4-2 and TRBJ2-2; D not certain. Germline loops: CDR1 LGHNA, CDR2 YNFKEQ. V dropped 1 base and J dropped 2 bases, with 8 bases sitting between them. CDR3 length equals 15 residues. CDR3 amino acids: CASSQGSGNTGELFF. The CDR3 coding sequence is TGTGCCAGCAGCCAAGGATCGGGTAACACCGGGGAGCTGTTTTTT.

Comment on this clone: This sample also contains other DNA sequences that code for the same CDR3. The chain uses TRBV19 and TRBJ2-1, with 14 bases aligning to TRBD2. With V trimmed by 4 bases and J by 1 base, 3 bases remained unmatched. Germline loops: CDR1 LNHDA, CDR2 SQIVND (reference sequence). This CDR3 comprises 17 residues. CDR3 amino acids: CASSTGTSGRSYNEQFF. The CDR3 DNA is TGTGCCAGTAGTACCGGGACTAGCGGGAGATCCTACAATGAGCAGTTCTTC.

The rearrangement uses TRBV7-3 and TRBJ2-3; weak D call: TRBD2 (5 bases). The CDR3 is made up of 13 amino acids. Germline-derived CDR1 and CDR2 are SGHTA and FQGTGA. Trimming took off 4 bases at V and 4 bases at J, with 9 bases between the two ends. The CDR3 DNA reads as TGTGCCAGCAGCTCAACTAGGTCAGATACGCAGTATTTT. Amino acid sequence: CASSSTRSDTQYF.

The J gene is TRBJ1-3, the V gene TRBV9; TRBD1 matches 9 bases. The CDR3 runs 15 residues. Germline V gene lookup returns CDR1 SGDLS and CDR2 YYNGEE. Trimming at V came to 4 bases and at J to 2 bases, leaving 4 bases not matched to a gene. CDR3 in amino acids: CASSLGQGAGNTIYF. The CDR3 region has the DNA TGTGCCAGCAGCTTGGGACAGGGAGCTGGAAACACCATATATTTT.